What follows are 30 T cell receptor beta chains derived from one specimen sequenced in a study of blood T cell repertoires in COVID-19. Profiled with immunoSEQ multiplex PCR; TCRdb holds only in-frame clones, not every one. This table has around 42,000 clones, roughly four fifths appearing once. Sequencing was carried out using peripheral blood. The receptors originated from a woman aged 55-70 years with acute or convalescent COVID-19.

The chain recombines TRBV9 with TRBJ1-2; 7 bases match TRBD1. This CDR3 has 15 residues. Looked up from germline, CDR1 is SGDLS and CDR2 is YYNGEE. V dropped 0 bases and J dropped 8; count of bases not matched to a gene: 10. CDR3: CASSVGQGPVGGYTF. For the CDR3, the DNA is TGTGCCAGCAGCGTAGGACAGGGACCGGTTGGCGGCTACACCTTC.

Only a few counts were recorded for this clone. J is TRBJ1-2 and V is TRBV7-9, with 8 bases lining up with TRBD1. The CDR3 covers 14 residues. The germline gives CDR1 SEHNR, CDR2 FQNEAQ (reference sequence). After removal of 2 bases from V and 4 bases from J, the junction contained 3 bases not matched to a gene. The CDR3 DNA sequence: TGTGCCAGCAGCTTAAGGACAGGGTCCTATGGCTACACCTTC. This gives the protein CASSLRTGSYGYTF.

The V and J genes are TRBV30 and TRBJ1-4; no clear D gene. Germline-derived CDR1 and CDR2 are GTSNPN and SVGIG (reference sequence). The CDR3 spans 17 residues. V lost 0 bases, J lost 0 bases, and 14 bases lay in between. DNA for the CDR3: TGTGCCTGGAGTGTACGAGGGATGGGAGCAACTAATGAAAAACTGTTTTTT. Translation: CAWSVRGMGATNEKLFF.

The CDR3 sequence: CSASTRGQAFF. The CDR3 DNA follows: TGCAGTGCTAGCACCAGGGGGCAAGCTTTCTTT. This rearrangement joins TRBV20-1 to TRBJ1-1; 8 bases are shared with TRBD1. Looked up from germline, CDR1 is DFQATT and CDR2 is SNEGSKA (reference sequence). This CDR3 has 11 residues. The junction had 3 bases not matched to a gene; V was cut back by 3 bases and J by 9 bases.

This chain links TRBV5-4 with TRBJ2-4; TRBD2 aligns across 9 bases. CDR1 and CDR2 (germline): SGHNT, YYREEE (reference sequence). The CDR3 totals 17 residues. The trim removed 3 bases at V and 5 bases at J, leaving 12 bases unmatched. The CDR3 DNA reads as TGTGCCAGCAGCTCGGGACTAGCAATGGGTCCGGAAAACATTCAGTACTTC. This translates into CASSSGLAMGPENIQYF. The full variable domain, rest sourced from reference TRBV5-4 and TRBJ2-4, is ETGVTQSPTHLIKTRGQQVTLRCSSQSGHNTVSWYQQALGQGPQFIFQYYREEENGRGNFPPRFSGLQFPNYSSELNVNALELDDSALYLCASSSGLAMGPENIQYFGAGTRLSVL.

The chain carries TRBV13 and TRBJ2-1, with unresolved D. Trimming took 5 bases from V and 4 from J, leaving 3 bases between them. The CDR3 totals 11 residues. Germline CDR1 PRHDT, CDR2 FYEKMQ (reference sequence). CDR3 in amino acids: CASSPYNEQFF. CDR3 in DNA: TGTGCCAGCAGCCCGTACAATGAGCAGTTCTTC.

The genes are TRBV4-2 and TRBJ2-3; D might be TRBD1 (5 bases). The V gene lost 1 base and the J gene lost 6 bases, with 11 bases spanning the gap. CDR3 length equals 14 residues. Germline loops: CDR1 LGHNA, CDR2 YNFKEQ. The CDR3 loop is CASSQAGRDDTQYF. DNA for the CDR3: TGTGCCAGCAGCCAAGCAGGGCGCGATGATACGCAGTATTTT.

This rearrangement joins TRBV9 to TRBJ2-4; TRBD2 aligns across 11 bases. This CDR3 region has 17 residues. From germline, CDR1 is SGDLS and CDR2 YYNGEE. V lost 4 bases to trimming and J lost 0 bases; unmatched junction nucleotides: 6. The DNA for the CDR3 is TGTGCCAGCAGCCGGCTAGCGGGGGGAGTAGCCAAAAACATTCAGTACTTC. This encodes CASSRLAGGVAKNIQYF.

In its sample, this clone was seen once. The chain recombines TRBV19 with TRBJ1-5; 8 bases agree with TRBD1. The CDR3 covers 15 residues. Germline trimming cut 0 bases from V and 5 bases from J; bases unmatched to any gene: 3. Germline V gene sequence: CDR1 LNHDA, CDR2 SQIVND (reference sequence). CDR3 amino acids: CASSIEGTGDQPQHF. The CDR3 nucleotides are TGTGCCAGTAGTATAGAGGGGACAGGAGATCAGCCCCAGCATTTT.

Here the CDR3 reads CASSYSQGTDTQYF. The CDR3 bases are TGTGCCAGCAGTTACTCTCAGGGGACAGATACGCAGTATTTT. V usage is TRBV6-5 and J usage is TRBJ2-3; D is perhaps TRBD1 (6 bases). The CDR3 contains 14 residues. Germline loops: CDR1 MNHEY, CDR2 SVGAGI. The V gene lost 0 bases and the J gene lost 3 bases, with 7 bases spanning the gap.

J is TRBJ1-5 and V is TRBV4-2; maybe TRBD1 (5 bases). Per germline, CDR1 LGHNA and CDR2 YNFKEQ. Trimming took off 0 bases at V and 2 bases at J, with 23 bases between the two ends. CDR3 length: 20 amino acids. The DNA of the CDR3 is TGTGCCAGCAGCCAAGATTCCTGGCCCCCGCAACAGGATTGCAATCAGCCCCAGCATTTT. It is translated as CASSQDSWPPQQDCNQPQHF.

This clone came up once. CDR3 sequence reads: CASSLEGAGANVLTF. CDR3 nucleotides: TGTGCCAGCAGCTTGGAAGGAGCCGGGGCCAACGTCCTGACTTTC. The chain recombines TRBV5-4 with TRBJ2-6; no definite D call. CDR1 and CDR2 (germline): SGHNT, YYREEE (reference sequence). V lost 0 bases and J lost 4, with 8 bases in between. CDR3 length: 15 amino acids.

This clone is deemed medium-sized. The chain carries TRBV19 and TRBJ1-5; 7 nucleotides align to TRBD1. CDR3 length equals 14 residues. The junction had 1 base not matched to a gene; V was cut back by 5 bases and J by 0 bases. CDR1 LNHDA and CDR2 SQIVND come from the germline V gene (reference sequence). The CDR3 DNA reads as TGTGCCAGTAGTCCAGGGGGTAGCAATCAGCCCCAGCATTTT. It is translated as CASSPGGSNQPQHF.

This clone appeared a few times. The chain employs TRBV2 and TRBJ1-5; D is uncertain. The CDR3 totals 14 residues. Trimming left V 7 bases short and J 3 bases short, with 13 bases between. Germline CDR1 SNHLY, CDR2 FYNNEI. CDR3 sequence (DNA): TGTGCCAGCATGAGGTCTCACAACAATCAGCCCCAGCATTTT. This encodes CASMRSHNNQPQHF.

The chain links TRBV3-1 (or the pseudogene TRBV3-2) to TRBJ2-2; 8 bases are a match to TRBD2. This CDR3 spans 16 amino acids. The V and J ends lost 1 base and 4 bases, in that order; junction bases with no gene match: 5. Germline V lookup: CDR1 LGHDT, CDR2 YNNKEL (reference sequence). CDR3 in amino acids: CASSQVVAGRTGELFF. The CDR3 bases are TGTGCCAGCAGCCAAGTGGTAGCGGGACGCACCGGGGAGCTGTTTTTT.

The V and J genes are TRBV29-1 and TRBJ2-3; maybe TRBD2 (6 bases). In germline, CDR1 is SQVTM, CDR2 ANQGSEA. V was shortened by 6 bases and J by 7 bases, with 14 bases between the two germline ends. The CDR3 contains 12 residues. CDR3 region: CSVGRERNTQYF. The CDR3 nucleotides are TGCAGCGTCGGCCGGGAGCGGAATACGCAGTATTTT.

The CDR3 bases are TGCGCCAGCAGCGCCTCAACCGGCTCCTACAATGAGCAGTTCTTC. Its translation is CASSASTGSYNEQFF. The V and J genes are TRBV5-1 and TRBJ2-1; D gene unclear. Per germline, CDR1 SGHRS and CDR2 YFSETQ. Trimming took off 4 bases at V and 0 bases at J, with 11 bases between the two ends. The CDR3 contains 15 residues. Complete variable domain (other parts from reference TRBV5-1 and TRBJ2-1): KAGVTQTPRYLIKTRGQQVTLSCSPISGHRSVSWYQQTPGQGLQFLFEYFSETQRNKGNFPGRFSGRQFSNSRSEMNVSTLELGDSALYLCASSASTGSYNEQFFGPGTRLTVL.

The DNA for the CDR3 is TGTGCCAGCAGCATAGACAGGGGGAGCACTGAAGCTTTCTTT. It is translated as CASSIDRGSTEAFF. This chain links TRBV7-9 with TRBJ1-1; 9 positions match TRBD1. Germline values: CDR1 SEHNR, CDR2 FQNEAQ (reference sequence). V lost 5 bases to trimming and J lost 4 bases; unmatched junction nucleotides: 5. The CDR3 covers 14 residues. The whole variable domain, remainder taken from reference TRBV7-9 and TRBJ1-1, is DTGVSQNPRHKITKRGQNVTFRCDPISEHNRLYWYRQTLGQGPEFLTYFQNEAQLEKSRLLSDRFSAERPKGSFSTLEIQRTEQGDSAMYLCASSIDRGSTEAFFGQGTRLTVV.

CDR3 nucleotides: TGTGCCAGTAGGTTTGGACTTTTGGGGAACACTGAAGCTTTCTTT. Translating gives CASRFGLLGNTEAFF. This chain uses TRBV2 with TRBJ1-1, with D hard to call. Germline CDR1 SNHLY, CDR2 FYNNEI. The V end was cut by 9 bases, the J end by 1 base, with 18 bases between. CDR3 length: 15 residues. Combining the CDR3 with reference TRBV2 and TRBJ1-1 gives the whole variable domain EPEVTQTPSHQVTQMGQEVILRCVPISNHLYFYWYRQILGQKVEFLVSFYNNEISEKSEIFDDQFSVERPDGSNFTLKIRSTKLEDSAMYFCASRFGLLGNTEAFFGQGTRLTVV.

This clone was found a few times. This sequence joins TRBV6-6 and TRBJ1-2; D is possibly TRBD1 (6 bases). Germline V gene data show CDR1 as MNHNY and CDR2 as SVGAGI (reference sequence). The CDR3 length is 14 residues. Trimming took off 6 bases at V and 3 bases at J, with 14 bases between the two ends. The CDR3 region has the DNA TGTGCCAGCAGAAACGACAGGACCTACTATGGCTACACCTTC. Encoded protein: CASRNDRTYYGYTF.

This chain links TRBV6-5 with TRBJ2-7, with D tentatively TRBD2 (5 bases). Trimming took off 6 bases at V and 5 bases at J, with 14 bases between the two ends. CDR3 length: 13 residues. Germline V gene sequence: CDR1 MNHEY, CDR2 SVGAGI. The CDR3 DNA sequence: TGTGCCAGCAGGGCGGGCAATTCCGACGAGCAGTACTTC. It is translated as CASRAGNSDEQYF.

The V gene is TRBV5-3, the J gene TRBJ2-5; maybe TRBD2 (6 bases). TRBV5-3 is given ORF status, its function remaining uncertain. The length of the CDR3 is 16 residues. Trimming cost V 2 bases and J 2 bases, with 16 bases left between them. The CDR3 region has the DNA TGTGCCAGAAGCTTTGGAAATTCGGAGGGTCAAGAGACCCAGTACTTC. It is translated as CARSFGNSEGQETQYF.

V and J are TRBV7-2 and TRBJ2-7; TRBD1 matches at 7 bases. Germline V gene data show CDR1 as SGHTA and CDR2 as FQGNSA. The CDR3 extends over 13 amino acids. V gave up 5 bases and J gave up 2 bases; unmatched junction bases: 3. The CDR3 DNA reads TGTGCCAGCAGCGCGGACAGGACCTACGAGCAGTACTTC. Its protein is CASSADRTYEQYF.

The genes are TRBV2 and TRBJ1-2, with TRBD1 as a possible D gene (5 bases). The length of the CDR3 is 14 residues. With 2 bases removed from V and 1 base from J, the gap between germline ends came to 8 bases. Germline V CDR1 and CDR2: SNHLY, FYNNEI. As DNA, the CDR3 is TGTGCCAGCAGTGAATGGCAGGGTAACTATGGCTACACCTTC. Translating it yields CASSEWQGNYGYTF.

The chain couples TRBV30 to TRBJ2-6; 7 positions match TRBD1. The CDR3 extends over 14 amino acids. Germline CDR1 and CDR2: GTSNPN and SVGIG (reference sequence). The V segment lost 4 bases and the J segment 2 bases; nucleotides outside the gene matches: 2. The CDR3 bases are TGTGCCTGGAACAGGGGAGCTGGGGCCAACGTCCTGACTTTC. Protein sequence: CAWNRGAGANVLTF.

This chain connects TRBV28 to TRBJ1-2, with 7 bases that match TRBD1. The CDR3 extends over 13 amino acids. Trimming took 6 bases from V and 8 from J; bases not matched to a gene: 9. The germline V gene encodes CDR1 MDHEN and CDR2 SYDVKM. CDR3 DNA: TGTGCCAGCAGGCCGGGACAGAAAGGAGGCTACACCTTC. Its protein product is CASRPGQKGGYTF.

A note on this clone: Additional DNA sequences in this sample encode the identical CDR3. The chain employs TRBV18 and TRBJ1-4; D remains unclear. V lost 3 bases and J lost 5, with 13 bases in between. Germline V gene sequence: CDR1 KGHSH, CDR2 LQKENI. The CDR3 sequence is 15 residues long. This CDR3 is CASSPLGQTNEKLFF. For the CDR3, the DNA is TGTGCCAGCTCACCCCTTGGGCAGACAAATGAAAAACTGTTTTTT.

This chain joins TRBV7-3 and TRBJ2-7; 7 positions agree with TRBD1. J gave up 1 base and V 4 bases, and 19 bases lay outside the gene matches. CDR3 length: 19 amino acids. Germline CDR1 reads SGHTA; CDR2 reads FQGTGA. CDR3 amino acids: CASSSCGVGDSCSSYEQYF. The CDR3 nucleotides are TGTGCCAGCAGCTCTTGCGGAGTAGGGGACAGCTGTTCATCCTACGAGCAGTACTTC.

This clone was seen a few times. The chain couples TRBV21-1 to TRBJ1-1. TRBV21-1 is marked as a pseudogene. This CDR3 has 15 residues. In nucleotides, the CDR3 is TGTGCCAGCAGCAAAGACCGTCGGGTGAACACTGAAGCTTTCTTT. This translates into CASSKDRRVNTEAFF.

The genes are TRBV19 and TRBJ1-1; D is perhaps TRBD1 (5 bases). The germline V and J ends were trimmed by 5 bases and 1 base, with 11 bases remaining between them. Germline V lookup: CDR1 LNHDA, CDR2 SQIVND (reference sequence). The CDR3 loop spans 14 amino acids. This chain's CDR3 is CASSFTRANTEAFF. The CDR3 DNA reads TGTGCCAGTAGTTTTACCAGGGCGAACACTGAAGCTTTCTTT.